The present T cell receptor beta chain was sequenced within a study of T cells in Graves' hyperthyroidism and ophthalmopathy. It was RNA transcripts that yielded the amplified TCR beta CDR3 regions. A set of HTBI primers served as the primers for a first-round RT-PCR of the TCR CDR3. MiXCR was run by TCRdb on the multiplex PCR reads, yielding one entry per CDR3 protein. The sample lists 730,000 or so distinct CDR3 sequences, roughly a sixth occurring once. Trimming removed 2 bases from V and 2 bases from J, with 10 bases in between. CDR3 length: 16 residues. Germline-derived CDR1 and CDR2 are SEHNR and FQNEAQ (reference sequence). Diagnoses rested on clinical symptoms, serum thyroxine and TRAb, thyroid ultrasound and orbital computed tomography. A sample of blood taken at first hyperthyroidism diagnosis preceded any ophthalmopathy symptoms. PBMCs stemmed from less than 13 ml fresh peripheral blood.

The sequence was obtained from a woman aged 50 to 60 with Graves' hyperthyroidism that later progressed to Graves' ophthalmopathy. What was sequenced was blood. V usage is TRBV7-9 and J usage is TRBJ2-6; TRBD2 is a possible D gene (5 bases). In nucleotides, the CDR3 is TGTGCCAGCAGCTTAAGGAGCGGTGCTGGGGCCAACGTCCTGACTTTC. Its protein product is CASSLRSGAGANVLTF.